The entry that follows covers one T cell receptor beta chain sequence. Profiled with immunoSEQ multiplex PCR; TCRdb holds only in-frame clones, not every one. Altogether approximately 27,000 clones are present, around 84% being singletons, with the ten largest covering less than 6.5%. Over chemoradiotherapy, repertoires were sampled more than once. This sample was taken from a study of chemoradiotherapy in HPV16-positive cancers. V was shortened by 6 bases and J by 1 base, with 12 bases between the two germline ends. CDR3 length: 14 amino acids. The germline V gene has CDR1 SGHAT and CDR2 FQDESV (reference sequence).

Sequences were derived from blood, sampled from a patient who underwent chemoradiotherapy. This TCR came from a human donor with HPV-associated anogenital cancer. The rearrangement uses TRBV11-1 and TRBJ1-2; TRBD1 might be the D (5 bases). The CDR3 reads CASSSTVHNYGYTF. CDR3 nucleotide sequence: TGTGCCAGCAGTTCGACAGTACATAACTATGGCTACACCTTC. Looking up the rest from reference TRBV11-1 and TRBJ1-2 gives the full variable domain: EAEVAQSPRYKITEKSQAVAFWCDPISGHATLYWYRQILGQGPELLVQFQDESVVDDSQLPKDRFSAERLKGVDSTLKIQPAELGDSAMYLCASSSTVHNYGYTFGSGTRLTVV.